Presented here are 4 T cell receptor beta chains from one specimen sequenced in a study of T cell responses to AZD1222 COVID-19 vaccine. Profiled with immunoSEQ multiplex PCR; TCRdb holds only in-frame clones, not every one. This table holds roughly 140,000 clones, 90% found once. Sample: peripheral blood, taken 28 days after the second AZD1222 dose. The receptors were sampled from an adult who received the AZD1222 COVID-19 vaccine.

The J gene is TRBJ2-7, the V gene TRBV7-2; D gene unclear. This CDR3 spans 13 amino acids. Deletions cut 1 base from V and 7 bases from J, with 11 bases between. Germline V CDR1 and CDR2: SGHTA, FQGNSA. CDR3 region: CASSLGYTLEQYF. CDR3 nucleotides: TGTGCCAGCAGCTTAGGGTACACACTAGAGCAGTACTTC.

The rearrangement uses TRBV19 and TRBJ2-7; 9 bases map to TRBD1. Trimming took 3 bases from V and 0 from J; bases not matched to a gene: 3. Per germline, CDR1 LNHDA and CDR2 SQIVND (reference sequence). This CDR3 spans 15 amino acids. The CDR3 nucleotides read TGTGCCAGTAGTATCGGGACAGGGAGCTCCTACGAGCAGTACTTC. This sequence encodes CASSIGTGSSYEQYF.

The chain couples TRBV18 to TRBJ2-5; D unresolved. The length of the CDR3 is 12 residues. Germline CDR1 KGHSH, CDR2 LQKENI. Trimming cost V 3 bases and J 2 bases, with 4 bases left between them. The CDR3 DNA is TGTGCCAGCTCACCTTCTCAAGAGACCCAGTACTTC. Its protein product is CASSPSQETQYF.

The rearrangement joins TRBV27 to TRBJ2-3; 13 positions agree with TRBD2. The CDR3 extends over 18 amino acids. V trimming: 6 bases; J trimming: 0 bases; junction bases outside the gene matches: 9. Germline V CDR1 and CDR2: MNHEY, SMNVEV (reference sequence). CDR3 sequence reads: CASRKLAGGPTSTDTQYF. CDR3 sequence (DNA): TGTGCCAGCAGAAAACTAGCGGGAGGGCCCACTAGCACAGATACGCAGTATTTT.